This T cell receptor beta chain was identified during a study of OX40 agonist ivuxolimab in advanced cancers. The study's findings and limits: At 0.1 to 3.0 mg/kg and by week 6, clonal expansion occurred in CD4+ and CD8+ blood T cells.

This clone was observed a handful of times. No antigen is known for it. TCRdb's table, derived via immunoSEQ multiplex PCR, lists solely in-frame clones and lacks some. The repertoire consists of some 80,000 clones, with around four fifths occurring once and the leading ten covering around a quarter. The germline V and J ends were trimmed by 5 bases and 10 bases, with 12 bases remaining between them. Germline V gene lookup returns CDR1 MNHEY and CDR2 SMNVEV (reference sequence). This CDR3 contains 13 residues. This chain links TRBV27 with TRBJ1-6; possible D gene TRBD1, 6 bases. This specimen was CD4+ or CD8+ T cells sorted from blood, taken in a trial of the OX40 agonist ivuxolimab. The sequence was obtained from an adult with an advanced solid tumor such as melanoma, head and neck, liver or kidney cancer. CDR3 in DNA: TGTGCCAGCAGTGACAGGTTGTCCTCACCCCTCCACTTT. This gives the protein CASSDRLSSPLHF.